In its sample, the clone carrying this TCR beta chain was seen many times. Its specificity is unknown. The data belong to a study of T cells in Graves' hyperthyroidism and ophthalmopathy. Across the study: Before treatment of any kind, peripheral blood was taken at initial diagnosis. Study outcomes and limitations: Model predictions of ophthalmopathy came a median 6.5 months before onset. Peripheral blood also featured most of the thyroid clonotypes expanded above 0.001.

TCR beta CDR3 regions were amplified from RNA. First-round RT-PCR targeting the TCR CDR3 was performed with the HTBI primer set. TCRdb re-derived calls from the multiplex PCR reads in MiXCR, one entry per CDR3 protein. The table records about 380,000 distinct CDR3 sequences, more than 11% of them present only once. The CDR3 sequence is 14 residues long. V lost 0 bases, J lost 4 bases, and 9 bases lay in between. The germline gives CDR1 LGHDT, CDR2 YNNKEL (reference sequence). A lack of ophthalmopathy progression within 18 months defined stable Graves' hyperthyroidism. This rearrangement joins TRBV3-1 to TRBJ1-1; D is uncertain. What was sequenced was blood. This clonotype originated in a woman in her sixties with Graves' hyperthyroidism. The DNA of the CDR3 is TGTGCCAGCAGCCAAGATCGCGCCCTCACTGAAGCTTTCTTT. This encodes CASSQDRALTEAFF.